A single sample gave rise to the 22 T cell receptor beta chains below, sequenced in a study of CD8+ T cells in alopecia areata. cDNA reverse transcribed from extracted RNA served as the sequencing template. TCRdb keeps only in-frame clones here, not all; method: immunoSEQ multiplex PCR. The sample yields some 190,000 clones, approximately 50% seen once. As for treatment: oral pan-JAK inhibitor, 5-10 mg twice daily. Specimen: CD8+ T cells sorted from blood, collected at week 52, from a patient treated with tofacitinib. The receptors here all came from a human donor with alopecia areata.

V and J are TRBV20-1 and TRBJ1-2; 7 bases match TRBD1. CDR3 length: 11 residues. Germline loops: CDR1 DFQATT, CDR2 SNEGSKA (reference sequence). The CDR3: CKTRGPNGYTF. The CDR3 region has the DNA TGCAAAACTAGGGGGCCCAATGGCTACACCTTC.

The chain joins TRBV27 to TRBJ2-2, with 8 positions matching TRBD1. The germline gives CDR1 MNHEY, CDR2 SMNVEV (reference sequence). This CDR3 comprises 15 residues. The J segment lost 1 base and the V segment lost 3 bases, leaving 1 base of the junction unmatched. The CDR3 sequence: CASSLGQENTGELFF. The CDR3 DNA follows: TGTGCCAGCAGTTTGGGACAGGAGAACACCGGGGAGCTGTTTTTT.

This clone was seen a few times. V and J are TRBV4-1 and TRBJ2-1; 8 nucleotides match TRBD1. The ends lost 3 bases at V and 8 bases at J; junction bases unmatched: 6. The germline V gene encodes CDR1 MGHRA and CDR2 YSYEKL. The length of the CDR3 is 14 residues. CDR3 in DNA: TGCGCCAGCAGCCACGGGGACAGGATCGATGAGCAGTTCTTC. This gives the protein CASSHGDRIDEQFF.

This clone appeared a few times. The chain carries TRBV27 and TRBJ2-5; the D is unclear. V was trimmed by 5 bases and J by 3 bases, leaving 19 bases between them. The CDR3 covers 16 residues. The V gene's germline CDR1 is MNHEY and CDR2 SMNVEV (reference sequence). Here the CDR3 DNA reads TGTGCCAGCAGTACAAAGGTTCTCGGCTTGGAAGAGACCCAGTACTTC. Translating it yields CASSTKVLGLEETQYF.

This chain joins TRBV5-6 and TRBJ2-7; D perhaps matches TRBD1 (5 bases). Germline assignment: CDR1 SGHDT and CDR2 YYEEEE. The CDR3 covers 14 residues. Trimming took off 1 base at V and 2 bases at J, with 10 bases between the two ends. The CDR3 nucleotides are TGTGCCAGCAGCTTGTGGACAATACCCTACGAGCAGTACTTC. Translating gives CASSLWTIPYEQYF.

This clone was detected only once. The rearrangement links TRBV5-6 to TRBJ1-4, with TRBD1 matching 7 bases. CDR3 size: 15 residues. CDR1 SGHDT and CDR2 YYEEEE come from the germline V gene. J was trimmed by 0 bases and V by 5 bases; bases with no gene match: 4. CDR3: CASSRGQATNEKLFF. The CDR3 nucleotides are TGTGCCAGCAGTAGGGGGCAGGCAACTAATGAAAAACTGTTTTTT.

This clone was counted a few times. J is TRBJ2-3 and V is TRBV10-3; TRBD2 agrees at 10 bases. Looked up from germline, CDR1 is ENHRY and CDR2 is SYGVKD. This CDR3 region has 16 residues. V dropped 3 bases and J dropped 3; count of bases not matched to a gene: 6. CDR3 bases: TGTGCCATCAGTGATCAGCGGGGGGGCGGAACAGATACGCAGTATTTT. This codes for CAISDQRGGGTDTQYF.

The DNA for the CDR3 is TGTGCCAGCAGCTGGGACAGGGCCTCCTACGAGCAGTACTTC. This encodes CASSWDRASYEQYF. The rearrangement joins TRBV5-6 to TRBJ2-7, with TRBD1 matching 9 bases. CDR3 length: 14 residues. Trimming removed 3 bases from V and 0 bases from J; junction bases left unmatched: 1. The germline gives CDR1 SGHDT, CDR2 YYEEEE.

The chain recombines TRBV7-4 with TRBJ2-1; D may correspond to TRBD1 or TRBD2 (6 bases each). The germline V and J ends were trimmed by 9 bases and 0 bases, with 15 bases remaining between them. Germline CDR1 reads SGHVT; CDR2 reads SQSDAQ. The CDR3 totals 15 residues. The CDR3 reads CAREGGPSSYNEQFF. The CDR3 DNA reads TGTGCCAGGGAGGGGGGCCCTAGCTCCTACAATGAGCAGTTCTTC.

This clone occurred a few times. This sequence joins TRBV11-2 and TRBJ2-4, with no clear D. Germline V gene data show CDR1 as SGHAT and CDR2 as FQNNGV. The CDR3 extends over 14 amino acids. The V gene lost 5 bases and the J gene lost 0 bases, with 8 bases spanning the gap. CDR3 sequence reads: CASSRIIAKNIQYF. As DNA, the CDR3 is TGTGCCAGCAGCCGGATTATAGCCAAAAACATTCAGTACTTC.

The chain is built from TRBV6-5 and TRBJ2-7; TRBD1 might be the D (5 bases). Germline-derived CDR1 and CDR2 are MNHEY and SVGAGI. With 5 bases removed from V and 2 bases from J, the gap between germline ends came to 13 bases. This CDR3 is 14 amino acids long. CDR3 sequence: CASSPPDSPYEQYF. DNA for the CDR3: TGTGCCAGCAGTCCCCCCGACAGCCCCTACGAGCAGTACTTC.

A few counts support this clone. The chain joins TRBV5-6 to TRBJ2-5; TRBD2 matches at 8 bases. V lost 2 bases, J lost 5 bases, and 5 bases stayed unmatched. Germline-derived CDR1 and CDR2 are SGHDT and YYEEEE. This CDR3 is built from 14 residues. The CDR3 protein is CASSFGGAPETQYF. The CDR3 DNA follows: TGTGCCAGCAGCTTCGGGGGGGCCCCGGAGACCCAGTACTTC.

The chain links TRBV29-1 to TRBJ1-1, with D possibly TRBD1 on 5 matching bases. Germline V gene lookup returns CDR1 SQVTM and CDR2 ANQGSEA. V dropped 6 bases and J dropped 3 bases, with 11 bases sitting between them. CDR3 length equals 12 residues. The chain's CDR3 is CSVRDGDTEAFF. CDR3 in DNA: TGCAGCGTCCGGGACGGAGACACTGAAGCTTTCTTT.

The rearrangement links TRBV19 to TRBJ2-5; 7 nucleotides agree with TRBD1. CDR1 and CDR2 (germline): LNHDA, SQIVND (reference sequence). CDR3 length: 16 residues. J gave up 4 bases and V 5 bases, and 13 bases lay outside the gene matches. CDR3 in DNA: TGTGCCAGTAGTTCGCGAGATGACAGGGCCGGAGAGACCCAGTACTTC. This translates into CASSSRDDRAGETQYF. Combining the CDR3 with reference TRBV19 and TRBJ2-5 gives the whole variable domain DGGITQSPKYLFRKEGQNVTLSCEQNLNHDAMYWYRQDPGQGLRLIYYSQIVNDFQKGDIAEGYSVSREKKESFPLTVTSAQKNPTAFYLCASSSRDDRAGETQYFGPGTRLLVL.

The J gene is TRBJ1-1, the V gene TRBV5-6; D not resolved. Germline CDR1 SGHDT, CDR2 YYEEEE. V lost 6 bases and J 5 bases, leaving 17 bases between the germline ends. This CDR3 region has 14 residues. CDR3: CASTGWRGLTEAFF. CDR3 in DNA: TGTGCCAGCACTGGGTGGCGGGGTTTGACTGAAGCTTTCTTT. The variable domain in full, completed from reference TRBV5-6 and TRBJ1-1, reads DAGVTQSPTHLIKTRGQQVTLRCSPKSGHDTVSWYQQALGQGPQFIFQYYEEEERQRGNFPDRFSGHQFPNYSSELNVNALLLGDSALYLCASTGWRGLTEAFFGQGTRLTVV.

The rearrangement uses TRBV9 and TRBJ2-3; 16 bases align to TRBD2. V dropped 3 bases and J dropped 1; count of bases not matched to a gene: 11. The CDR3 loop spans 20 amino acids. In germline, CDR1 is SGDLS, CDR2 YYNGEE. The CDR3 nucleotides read TGTGCCAGCAGCGACCCGGGACTAGCGGGGGGGTCATTTGGCACAGATACGCAGTATTTT. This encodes CASSDPGLAGGSFGTDTQYF. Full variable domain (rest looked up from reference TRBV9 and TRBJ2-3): DSGVTQTPKHLITATGQRVTLRCSPRSGDLSVYWYQQSLDQGLQFLIQYYNGEERAKGNILERFSAQQFPDLHSELNLSSLELGDSALYFCASSDPGLAGGSFGTDTQYFGPGTRLTVL.

CDR3 DNA sequence: TGTGCCAGCAGCGCCCTCATTTCACTAGCGGGGGGGCCAGATACGCAGTATTTT. Its protein is CASSALISLAGGPDTQYF. V usage is TRBV9 and J usage is TRBJ2-3, with 13 bases aligning to TRBD2. The CDR3 is 18 residues long. Germline loops: CDR1 SGDLS, CDR2 YYNGEE. V lost 3 bases, J lost 4 bases, and 11 bases stayed unmatched.

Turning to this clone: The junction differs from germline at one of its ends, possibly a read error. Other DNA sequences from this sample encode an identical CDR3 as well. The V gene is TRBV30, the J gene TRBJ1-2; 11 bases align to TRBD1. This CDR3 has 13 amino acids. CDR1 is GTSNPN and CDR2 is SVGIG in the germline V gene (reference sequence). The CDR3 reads CAWSWDRGGGYTF. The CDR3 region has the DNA TGCGCCTGGAGCTGGGACAGGGGGGGAGGCTACACCTTC.

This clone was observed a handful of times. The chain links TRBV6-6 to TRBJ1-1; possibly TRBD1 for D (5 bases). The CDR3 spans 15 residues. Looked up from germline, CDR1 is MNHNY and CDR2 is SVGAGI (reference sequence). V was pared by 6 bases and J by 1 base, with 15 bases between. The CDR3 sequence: CASSPLEGQNTEAFF. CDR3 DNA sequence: TGTGCCAGCAGCCCTCTCGAGGGGCAGAACACTGAAGCTTTCTTT.

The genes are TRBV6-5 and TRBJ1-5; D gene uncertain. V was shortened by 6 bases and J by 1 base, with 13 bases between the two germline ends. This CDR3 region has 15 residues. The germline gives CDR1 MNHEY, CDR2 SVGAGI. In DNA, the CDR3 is TGTGCCAGCAGGCGATCGGGCGGGAGCAATCAGCCCCAGCATTTT. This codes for CASRRSGGSNQPQHF.

The CDR3 is CASRPTGTGSEAFF. DNA of the CDR3: TGTGCCAGCAGGCCCACCGGGACAGGGAGTGAAGCTTTCTTT. The chain employs TRBV27 and TRBJ1-1, with 9 nucleotides matching TRBD1. CDR3 length: 14 residues. The V gene's germline CDR1 is MNHEY and CDR2 SMNVEV (reference sequence). Trimming removed 6 bases from V and 7 bases from J; junction bases left unmatched: 9.

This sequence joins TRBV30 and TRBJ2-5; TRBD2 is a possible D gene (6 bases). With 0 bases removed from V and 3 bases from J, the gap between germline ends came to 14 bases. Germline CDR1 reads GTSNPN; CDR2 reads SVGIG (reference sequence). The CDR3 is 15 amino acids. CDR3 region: CAWSVRIAEKETQYF. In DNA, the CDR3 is TGTGCCTGGAGTGTACGAATAGCGGAGAAAGAGACCCAGTACTTC.